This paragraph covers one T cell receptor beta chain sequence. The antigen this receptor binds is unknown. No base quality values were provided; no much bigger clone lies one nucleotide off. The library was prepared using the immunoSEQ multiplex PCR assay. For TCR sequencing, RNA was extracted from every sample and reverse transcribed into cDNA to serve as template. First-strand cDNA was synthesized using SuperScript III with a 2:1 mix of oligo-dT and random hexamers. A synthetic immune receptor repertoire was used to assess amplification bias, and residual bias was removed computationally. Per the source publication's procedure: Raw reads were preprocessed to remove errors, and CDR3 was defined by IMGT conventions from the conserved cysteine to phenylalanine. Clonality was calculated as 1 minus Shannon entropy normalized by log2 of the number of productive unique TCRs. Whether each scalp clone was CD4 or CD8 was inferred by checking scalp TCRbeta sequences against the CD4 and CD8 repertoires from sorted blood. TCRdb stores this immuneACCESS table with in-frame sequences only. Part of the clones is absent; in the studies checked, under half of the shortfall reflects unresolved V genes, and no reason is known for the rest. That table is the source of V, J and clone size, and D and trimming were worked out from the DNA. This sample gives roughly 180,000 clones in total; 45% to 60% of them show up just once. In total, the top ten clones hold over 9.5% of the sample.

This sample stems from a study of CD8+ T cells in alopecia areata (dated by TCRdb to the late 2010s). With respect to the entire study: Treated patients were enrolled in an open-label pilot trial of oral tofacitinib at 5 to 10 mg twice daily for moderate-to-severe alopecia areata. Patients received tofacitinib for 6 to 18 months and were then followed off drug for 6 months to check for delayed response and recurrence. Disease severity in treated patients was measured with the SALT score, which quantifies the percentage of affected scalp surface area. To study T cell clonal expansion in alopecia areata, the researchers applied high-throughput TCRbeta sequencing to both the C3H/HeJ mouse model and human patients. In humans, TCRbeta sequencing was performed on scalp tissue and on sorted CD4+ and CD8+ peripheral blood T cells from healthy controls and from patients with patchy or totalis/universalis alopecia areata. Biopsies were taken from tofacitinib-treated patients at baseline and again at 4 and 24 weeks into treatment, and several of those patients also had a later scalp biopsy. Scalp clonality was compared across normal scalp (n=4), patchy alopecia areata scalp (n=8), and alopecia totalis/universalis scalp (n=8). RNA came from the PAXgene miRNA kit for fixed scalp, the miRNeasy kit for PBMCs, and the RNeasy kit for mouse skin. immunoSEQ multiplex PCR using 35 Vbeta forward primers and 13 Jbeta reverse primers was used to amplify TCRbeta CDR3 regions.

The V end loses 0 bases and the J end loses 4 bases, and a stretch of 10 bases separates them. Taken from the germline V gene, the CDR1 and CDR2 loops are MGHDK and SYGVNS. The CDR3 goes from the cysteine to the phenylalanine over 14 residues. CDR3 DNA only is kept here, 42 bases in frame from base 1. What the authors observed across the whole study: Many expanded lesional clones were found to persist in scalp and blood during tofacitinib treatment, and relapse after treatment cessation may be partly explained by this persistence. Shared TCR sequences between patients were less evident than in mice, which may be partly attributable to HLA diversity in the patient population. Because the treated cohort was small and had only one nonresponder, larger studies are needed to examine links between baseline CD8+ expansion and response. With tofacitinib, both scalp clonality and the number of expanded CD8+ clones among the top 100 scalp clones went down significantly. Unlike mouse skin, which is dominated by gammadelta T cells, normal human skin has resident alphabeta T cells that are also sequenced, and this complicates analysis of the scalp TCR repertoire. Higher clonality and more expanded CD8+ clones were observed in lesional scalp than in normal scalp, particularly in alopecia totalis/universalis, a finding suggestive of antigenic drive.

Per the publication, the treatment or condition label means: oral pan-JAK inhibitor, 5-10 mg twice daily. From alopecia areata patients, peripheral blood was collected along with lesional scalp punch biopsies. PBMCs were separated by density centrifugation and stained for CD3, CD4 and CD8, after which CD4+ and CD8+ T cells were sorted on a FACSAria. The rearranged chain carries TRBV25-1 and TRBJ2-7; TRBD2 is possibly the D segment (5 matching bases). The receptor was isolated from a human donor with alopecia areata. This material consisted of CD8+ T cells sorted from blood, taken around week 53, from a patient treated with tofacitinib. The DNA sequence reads TGTGCCAGCAGTGAATATGGGGAGTCTTACGAGCAGTACTTC. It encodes CASSEYGESYEQYF.